The rows below give T cell receptor beta chains drawn from one sample of a study of blood T cell repertoires in COVID-19. Assay used: immunoSEQ multiplex PCR; TCRdb lists only in-frame clones, some missing. This sample has under 300,000 clones, with 79% found just once. Specimen: peripheral blood. These TCRs come from a woman in her thirties or forties with active or convalescent COVID-19. Both conserved end residues are part of each CDR3. Each record gives: J gene, D gene, V gene, clone size, CDR3 protein, CDR3 DNA. A D gene is named only where the DNA matches it firmly. Not all rows give a size; the values are once, few, many and, for expanded clones, a class.

>TRBJ1-3|.|TRBV5-5|.
CASSRGTTAGNTIYF
TGTGCCAGCAGCCGTGGGACAACCGCTGGAAACACCATATATTTT
>TRBJ1-1|.|TRBV28|.
CASSPPMNTEAFF
TGTGCCAGCAGCCCCCCCATGAACACTGAAGCTTTCTTT
>TRBJ1-4|.|TRBV27|.
CASTQNGEKLFF
TGTGCCAGCACTCAAAACGGTGAAAAACTGTTTTTT
>TRBJ1-2|.|TRBV7-9|.
CASSLFGGYTF
TGTGCCAGCAGTTTGTTCGGTGGCTACACCTTC
>TRBJ1-2|.|TRBV5-6|.
CASSLWGGYGYTF
TGTGCCAGCAGCTTATGGGGGGGCTATGGCTACACCTTC
>TRBJ2-3|TRBD2|TRBV6-4|.
CASSVTSGGADTQYF
TGTGCCAGCAGTGTCACTAGCGGGGGGGCAGATACGCAGTATTTT
>TRBJ2-5|TRBD2|TRBV5-1|.
CASNIAGAGETQYF
TGCGCCAGCAATATAGCGGGGGCGGGAGAGACCCAGTACTTC
>TRBJ2-2|.|TRBV12-3/TRBV12-4|.
CASSFQGAGELFF
TGTGCCAGCAGTTTTCAGGGCGCCGGGGAGCTGTTTTTT
>TRBJ2-1|TRBD1|TRBV27|.
CASSLGQGVFF
TGTGCCAGCAGTCTAGGACAGGGAGTGTTCTTC
>TRBJ1-2|.|TRBV12-3/TRBV12-4|.
CASSLEAAYGYTF
TGTGCCAGCAGTTTAGAGGCGGCTTATGGCTACACCTTC
>TRBJ2-1|TRBD1|TRBV6-1|.
CASSEGGTGAVRQFF
TGTGCCAGCAGTGAAGGTGGGACAGGGGCCGTTCGCCAGTTCTTC
>TRBJ1-1|TRBD1|TRBV7-8|once
CASSSGQGFAEAFF
TGTGCCAGCAGCTCGGGACAGGGCTTCGCTGAAGCTTTCTTT
>TRBJ1-1|.|TRBV12-3/TRBV12-4|few
CASRSGSHTEAFF
TGTGCCAGCAGGTCAGGGTCGCACACTGAAGCTTTCTTT
>TRBJ1-5|.|TRBV19|.
CASSIGQGYYQPQHF
TGTGCCAGTAGTATAGGGCAGGGTTATTACCAGCCCCAGCATTTT